One and the same sample provided the 29 T cell receptor beta chains below, sequenced in a study of CD8 T cells in ankylosing spondylitis. TCRdb reanalysed the 5' RACE reads using MiXCR and keeps one entry per CDR3 protein. This sample yields fewer than 200,000 distinct CDR3 sequences, of which about 18% are seen a single time; roughly 4.5% belongs to the top ten. The sequencing sample was made of blood, either unsorted or a sorted T cell fraction (not recorded which). The receptors come from a male donor under 30 with ankylosing spondylitis or in good health (not recorded which).

This clonotype has a count of ten or more. This chain uses TRBV5-1 with TRBJ1-2; TRBD1 is a possible D gene (6 bases). The ends were cut back, 3 bases at V and 8 bases at J, with 11 bases in the middle. Germline values: CDR1 SGHRS, CDR2 YFSETQ. CDR3 length: 12 amino acids. CDR3 nucleotides: TGCGCCAGCAGCTCCGAGGGGGAAGGCTACACCTTC. This encodes CASSSEGEGYTF.

Ten or more counts support this clonotype. The CDR3 region is CASRGQFTGELFF. CDR3 DNA sequence: TGTGCCAGCAGGGGACAGTTTACCGGGGAGCTGTTTTTT. This rearrangement joins TRBV6-6 to TRBJ2-2, with TRBD1 identical over 7 bases. Germline assignment: CDR1 MNHNY and CDR2 SVGAGI (reference sequence). The trim removed 6 bases at V and 5 bases at J, leaving 3 bases unmatched. The CDR3 is 13 residues long.

This clonotype has a count of ten or more. The chain has TRBV6-5 and TRBJ2-7, with D unclear. The germline gives CDR1 MNHEY, CDR2 SVGAGI. Between the trimmed V and J ends, which lost 1 base and 5 bases, there was a span of 3 bases. This CDR3 has 11 amino acids. The CDR3, as DNA: TGTGCCAGCAGTTACTTTGACGAGCAGTACTTC. It codes for CASSYFDEQYF.

Ten or more counts support this clonotype. The CDR3 spells CASRPDRTGPLSGANVLTF. The CDR3 DNA is TGCGCCAGCAGGCCAGACCGGACAGGTCCTCTCTCTGGGGCCAACGTCCTGACTTTC. J is TRBJ2-6 and V is TRBV5-1, with TRBD1 matching over 7 bases. The junction had 14 bases not matched to a gene; V was cut back by 5 bases and J by 0 bases. CDR3 size: 19 residues. Germline loops: CDR1 SGHRS, CDR2 YFSETQ. The whole variable domain, filled in from reference TRBV5-1 and TRBJ2-6, reads KAGVTQTPRYLIKTRGQQVTLSCSPISGHRSVSWYQQTPGQGLQFLFEYFSETQRNKGNFPGRFSGRQFSNSRSEMNVSTLELGDSALYLCASRPDRTGPLSGANVLTFGAGSRLTVL.

Many counts were recorded for this clonotype. The chain employs TRBV6-5 and TRBJ2-5; no firm D call. The CDR3 length is 14 residues. The V end lost 0 bases, the J end lost 2 bases, and 7 bases lay between the germline ends. Germline-derived CDR1 and CDR2 are MNHEY and SVGAGI. The CDR3 here is CASSYSHRQETQYF. The CDR3 coding sequence is TGTGCCAGCAGTTACTCACACCGACAAGAGACCCAGTACTTC.

This clonotype was recorded at least ten times. The CDR3 region is CASSQPGQGDNEQFF. CDR3 coding DNA: TGTGCCAGCAGCCAACCCGGACAGGGTGACAATGAGCAGTTCTTC. The V call is TRBV4-2, the J call TRBJ2-1, with TRBD1 matching over 8 bases. Germline V gene lookup returns CDR1 LGHNA and CDR2 YNFKEQ. J gave up 5 bases and V 2 bases, and 5 bases lay outside the gene matches. The CDR3 runs 15 residues.

This clonotype was counted at least ten times. The V call is TRBV20-1, the J call TRBJ2-3; TRBD2 might be the D (5 bases). Germline loops: CDR1 DFQATT, CDR2 SNEGSKA (reference sequence). This CDR3 contains 15 residues. Between the trimmed V and J ends, which lost 3 bases and 0 bases, there was a span of 13 bases. Written as DNA, the CDR3 is TGCAGTGCTAGTGCTCGGGAAGGTAGCACAGATACGCAGTATTTT. This gives the protein CSASAREGSTDTQYF.

This clonotype was observed many times. The V and J genes are TRBV18 and TRBJ2-1; D is unclear. Germline V lookup: CDR1 KGHSH, CDR2 LQKENI. Trimming cost V 2 bases and J 5 bases, with 4 bases left between them. This CDR3 region has 12 residues. The CDR3 loop is CASSPGNNEQFF. CDR3 nucleotides: TGTGCCAGCTCACCAGGGAACAATGAGCAGTTCTTC.

In this sample, this clonotype turned up a few times. The CDR3 region is CASSPTGVGADTQYF. DNA for the CDR3: TGTGCCAGCAGCCCGACAGGGGTCGGGGCAGATACGCAGTATTTT. The chain joins TRBV4-2 to TRBJ2-3; 8 positions agree with TRBD1. This CDR3 has 15 amino acids. Germline V CDR1 and CDR2: LGHNA, YNFKEQ. V was pared by 4 bases and J by 4 bases, with 7 bases of the junction left unmatched.

This clonotype appeared many times. The chain has TRBV7-3 and TRBJ2-1; no firm D call. V was shortened by 1 base and J by 0 bases, with 7 bases between the two germline ends. Germline CDR1 and CDR2: SGHTA and FQGTGA. There are 15 residues in the CDR3. This chain's CDR3 is CASSLREASYNEQFF. CDR3 DNA sequence: TGTGCCAGCAGCTTAAGGGAAGCCTCCTACAATGAGCAGTTCTTC.

This clonotype occurred many times. This chain joins TRBV6-1 and TRBJ2-1, with D perhaps matching TRBD1 (7 bases). Per the germline V gene, CDR1 is MNHNS and CDR2 is SASEGT. V was cut by 4 bases and J by 8 bases, with 18 bases left in between. The CDR3 has 15 amino acids. The DNA of the CDR3 is TGTGCCAGCAGTGGCGGGACAGCGGCATCTTATGAGCAGTTCTTC. Translated: CASSGGTAASYEQFF.

In this sample, this clonotype turned up many times. The chain recombines TRBV12-3 or TRBV12-4 with TRBJ1-5, with D uncertain. V shed 4 bases and J shed 6 bases, with 10 bases lying between them. The CDR3 sequence is 13 residues long. CDR3 protein: CASSSGRAQPQHF. In nucleotides, the CDR3 is TGTGCCAGCAGTTCGGGGAGGGCTCAGCCCCAGCATTTT.

This clonotype showed up many times. The CDR3 loop reads CAWAPPPRGETQYF. The CDR3 DNA follows: TGTGCCTGGGCCCCCCCACCGCGGGGAGAGACCCAGTACTTC. The genes are TRBV30 and TRBJ2-5, with D maybe TRBD2 (6 bases). This CDR3 is built from 14 residues. Trimming removed 5 bases at V and 4 bases at J, with 17 bases between. Per germline, CDR1 GTSNPN and CDR2 SVGIG (reference sequence).

This clonotype was observed at least ten times. This chain joins TRBV7-8 and TRBJ1-5, with D possibly being TRBD1 (6 bases). Trimming removed 1 base at V and 6 bases at J, with 10 bases between. In germline, CDR1 is SGHVS, CDR2 FQNEAQ. CDR3 length equals 14 residues. The CDR3 coding sequence is TGTGCCAGCAGCTTAGACAGGGTGGGTCAGCCCCAGCATTTT. Protein sequence: CASSLDRVGQPQHF.

The chain carries TRBV29-1 and TRBJ2-3; D call uncertain. Germline lookup yields CDR1 SQVTM and CDR2 ANQGSEA. Trimming took off 7 bases at V and 5 bases at J, with 10 bases between the two ends. The CDR3 length is 11 residues. The DNA of the CDR3 is TGCAGCGCGAGACTTGGAGATACGCAGTATTTT. Protein sequence: CSARLGDTQYF.

Here the CDR3 DNA reads TGCAGTGCCCGGGACAGGGGAGAGGAAAAACTGTTTTTT. It is translated as CSARDRGEEKLFF. This chain joins TRBV20-1 and TRBJ1-4; TRBD1 matches 10 bases. The junction had 6 bases not matched to a gene; V was cut back by 6 bases and J by 8 bases. This CDR3 spans 13 amino acids. CDR1 DFQATT and CDR2 SNEGSKA come from the germline V gene (reference sequence).

This clonotype was counted between two and nine times. V and J are TRBV11-2 and TRBJ2-1, with D possibly being TRBD2 (6 bases). V was cut by 1 base and J by 7 bases, with 8 bases left in between. The CDR3 extends over 13 amino acids. Germline assignment: CDR1 SGHAT and CDR2 FQNNGV. CDR3 bases: TGTGCCAGCAGCTTAGTGCGGGATAATGAGCAGTTCTTC. As protein: CASSLVRDNEQFF.

This clonotype was detected many times. The genes are TRBV12-3 or TRBV12-4 and TRBJ2-7; TRBD1 matches 7 bases. J gave up 6 bases and V 4 bases, and 6 bases lay outside the gene matches. This CDR3 spans 13 amino acids. The CDR3 protein is CASSSNYRGEQYF. The CDR3 DNA reads as TGTGCCAGCAGTTCGAACTACAGGGGCGAGCAGTACTTC.

This clonotype was detected ten times or more. This chain links TRBV10-3 with TRBJ2-3, with D maybe TRBD2 (7 bases). CDR1 is ENHRY, CDR2 SYGVKD, per germline. V lost 8 bases and J lost 7, with 16 bases in between. This CDR3 spans 13 amino acids. This CDR3 is CAIGEGGSNTQYF. CDR3 nucleotide sequence: TGTGCCATCGGAGAGGGGGGGTCGAATACGCAGTATTTT.

This clonotype was counted ten times or more. The chain recombines TRBV25-1 with TRBJ2-2; D ambiguous. V lost 6 bases to trimming and J lost 5 bases, with 10 bases between them. This CDR3 is 13 amino acids long. CDR1 is MGHDK, CDR2 SYGVNS, per germline. For the CDR3, the DNA is TGTGCCAGCAGCGTTACGAGGACCGGGGAGCTGTTTTTT. Amino acids: CASSVTRTGELFF.

In this sample, this clonotype turned up many times. The chain employs TRBV29-1 and TRBJ2-1, with D unclear. Germline V gene data show CDR1 as SQVTM and CDR2 as ANQGSEA. This CDR3 is built from 12 residues. V was pared by 4 bases and J by 9 bases, with 13 bases between. The CDR3 coding sequence is TGCAGCGTTGTAGTACAGTGGGGTGAGCAGTTCTTC. This sequence encodes CSVVVQWGEQFF.

The table lists this clonotype with many counts. CDR3 loop: CASSGALDTQYF. In DNA, the CDR3 is TGTGCCAGCAGTGGAGCTCTAGATACGCAGTATTTT. V gene TRBV12-3 or TRBV12-4 combines with J gene TRBJ2-3; D not certain. The CDR3 totals 12 residues. V lost 5 bases, J lost 5 bases, and 8 bases lay in between.

This clonotype has ten or more counts. V and J are TRBV15 and TRBJ2-7; tentative D call: TRBD1 (6 bases). Germline V lookup: CDR1 LNHNV, CDR2 YYDKDF (reference sequence). This CDR3 is built from 14 residues. Trimming took off 6 bases at V and 2 bases at J, with 14 bases between the two ends. DNA for the CDR3: TGTGCCACCAGAAACACGGACAGCCCCTACGAGCAGTACTTC. It translates to CATRNTDSPYEQYF.

This clonotype showed up many times. The chain couples TRBV27 to TRBJ2-1; the D is unclear. The V gene lost 7 bases and the J gene lost 0 bases, with 16 bases spanning the gap. The CDR3 runs 16 residues. Germline values: CDR1 MNHEY, CDR2 SMNVEV (reference sequence). For the CDR3, the DNA is TGTGCCAGCATCCAGAGAACCCCAAGCTCCTACAATGAGCAGTTCTTC. The encoded protein is CASIQRTPSSYNEQFF.

This clonotype was counted many times. The CDR3 spells CASSRHSGNTIYF. The CDR3, as DNA: TGTGCCAGCAGTCGCCATTCTGGAAACACCATATATTTT. The V and J genes are TRBV12-3 or TRBV12-4 and TRBJ1-3; D is uncertain. This CDR3 is built from 13 residues. V was pared by 5 bases and J by 1 base, with 6 bases between.

V gene TRBV7-8 combines with J gene TRBJ2-1, with 10 bases identical to TRBD2. CDR3 length: 16 amino acids. The V gene end was trimmed by 5 bases and the J gene end by 8 bases; junction bases not matched to a gene: 12. Germline V gives CDR1 SGHVS, CDR2 FQNEAQ. The CDR3 DNA reads TGTGCCAGCAGCCCCCTAGCGGGAGTTTTGGGCGATGAGCAGTTCTTC. Translating gives CASSPLAGVLGDEQFF.

This clonotype was recorded at least ten times. The chain links TRBV4-2 to TRBJ2-7; 14 nucleotides line up with TRBD2. Germline values: CDR1 LGHNA, CDR2 YNFKEQ. The length of the CDR3 is 16 residues. Trimming at V came to 6 bases and at J to 3 bases, leaving 7 bases not matched to a gene. The CDR3 nucleotides are TGTGCCAGCAGGAAAGCCGGGACTAGCGGGGGCTACGAGCAGTACTTC. Translated: CASRKAGTSGGYEQYF.

The sample holds many counts of this clonotype. DNA for the CDR3: TGTGCCTGGAGGGGTGGGGAGCAGTTCTTC. Translated: CAWRGGEQFF. V and J are TRBV30 and TRBJ2-1; D not certain. This CDR3 has 10 amino acids. Looked up from germline, CDR1 is GTSNPN and CDR2 is SVGIG (reference sequence). Trimming removed 3 bases from V and 10 bases from J, with 7 bases in between.

The chain employs TRBV12-3 or TRBV12-4 and TRBJ1-4; D remains unclear. This CDR3 has 11 residues. Trimming shortened V by 3 bases and J by 10 bases, and 6 bases separated the two germline ends. The CDR3 DNA sequence: TGTGCCAGCAGTTTGGAACGAAAACTGTTTTTT. As protein: CASSLERKLFF.